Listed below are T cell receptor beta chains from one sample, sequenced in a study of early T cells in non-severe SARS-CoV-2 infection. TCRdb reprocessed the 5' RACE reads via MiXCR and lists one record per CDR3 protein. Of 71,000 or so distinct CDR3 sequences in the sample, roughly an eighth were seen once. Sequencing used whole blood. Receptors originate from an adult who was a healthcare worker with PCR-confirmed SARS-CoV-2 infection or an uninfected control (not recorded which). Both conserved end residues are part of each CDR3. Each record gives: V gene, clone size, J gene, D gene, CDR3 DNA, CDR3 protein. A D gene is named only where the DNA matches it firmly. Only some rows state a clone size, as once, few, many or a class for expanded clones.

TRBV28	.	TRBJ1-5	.	TGTGCCAGCCGCGAGACAGAAAATCAGCCCCAGCATTTT	CASRETENQPQHF
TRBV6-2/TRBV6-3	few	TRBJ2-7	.	TGTGCCAGCAGTCAGGGCGTGAGTAGGAGCTCCTACGAGCAGTACTTC	CASSQGVSRSSYEQYF
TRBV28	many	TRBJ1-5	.	TGTGCCAGCACCCCCACTCCCCAGGGGCGTAAGCCCCAGCATTTT	CASTPTPQGRKPQHF
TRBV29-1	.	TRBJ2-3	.	TGCAGCGTTGGCGGACAGAGCACAGATACGCAGTATTTT	CSVGGQSTDTQYF
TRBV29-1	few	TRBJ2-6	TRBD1	TGCAGCGTTTCAGGGGGCGCCTGGGCCAACGTCCTGACTTTC	CSVSGGAWANVLTF
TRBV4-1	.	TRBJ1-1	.	TGCGCCAGCAGCCAAGTGAACCTAGGCCTCGGGGGCACTGAAGCTTTCTTT	CASSQVNLGLGGTEAFF
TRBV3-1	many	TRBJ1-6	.	TGTGCCAGCAGCGATAAACAGCGGAAGAGGGGACGGGATTCACCCCTCCACTTT	CASSDKQRKRGRDSPLHF
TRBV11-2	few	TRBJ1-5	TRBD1	TGTGCCAGCAGGTCGGACAGGGCGACAGACTCGTATAGCAATCAGCCCCAGCATTTT	CASRSDRATDSYSNQPQHF
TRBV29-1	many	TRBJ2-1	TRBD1	TGCAGCGTCCGGACAGGGTCGCATGAGCAGTTCTTC	CSVRTGSHEQFF
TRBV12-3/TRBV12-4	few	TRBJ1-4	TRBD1	TGTGCCACCTCCATGAGCCGGGACAGCCATGAAAAACTGTTTTTT	CATSMSRDSHEKLFF
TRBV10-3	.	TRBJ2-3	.	TGTGCCATCAGTGAGTCTGCAGGGGAGGATACGCAGTATTTT	CAISESAGEDTQYF
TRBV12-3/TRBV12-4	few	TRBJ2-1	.	TGTGCCAGCAGTTTAAATTGGGTCGAGCAGTTCTTC	CASSLNWVEQFF
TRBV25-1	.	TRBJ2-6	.	TGTGCCAGCAGTCGACAGATACCCTCTGGGGCCAACGTCCTGACTTTC	CASSRQIPSGANVLTF
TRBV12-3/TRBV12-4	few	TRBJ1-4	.	TGTGCCAGCAGCCCCTTCTACGGGACTGGACTGTTTTTT	CASSPFYGTGLFF
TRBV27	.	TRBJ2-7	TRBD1	TGTGCCAGCAGTTTTGGGACAGGTAACGAGCAGTACTTC	CASSFGTGNEQYF
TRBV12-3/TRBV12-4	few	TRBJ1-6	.	TGTGCCAGCAGCTCAGGGGATTCACCCCTCCACTTT	CASSSGDSPLHF
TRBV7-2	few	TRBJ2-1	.	TGTGCCAGCAGCCCCGGGGGACAGTCCTACAATGAGCAGTTCTTC	CASSPGGQSYNEQFF
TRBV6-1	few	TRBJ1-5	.	TGTGCCAGCAGTGGCTTAGAGGGGGTCAATCAGCCCCAGCATTTT	CASSGLEGVNQPQHF
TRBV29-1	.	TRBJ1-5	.	TGCAGCGTTGCAATTAACAATCAGCCCCAGCATTTT	CSVAINNQPQHF
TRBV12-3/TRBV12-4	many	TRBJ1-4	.	TGTGCCAGCAGCCACGGAGAAAAACTGTTTTTT	CASSHGEKLFF
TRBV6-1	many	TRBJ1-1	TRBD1	TGTGCCAGCAGGGACAGGGCCATGAACACTGAAGCTTTCTTT	CASRDRAMNTEAFF
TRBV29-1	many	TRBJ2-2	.	TGCAGCGTTCGGGTCGGGGAGCTGTTTTTT	CSVRVGELFF
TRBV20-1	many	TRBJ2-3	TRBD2	TGCAGTGCTCGAACGGGGGGGCCATTAGAGTATACGCAGTATTTT	CSARTGGPLEYTQYF
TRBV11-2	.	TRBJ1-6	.	TGTGCCAGCAGCTTGGGCAGGGGTATTGAGAGGTATTCACCCCTCCACTTT	CASSLGRGIERYSPLHF
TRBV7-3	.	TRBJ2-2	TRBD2	TGTGCCAGCAGCTTGCGGGAGCAAAACACCGGGGAGCTGTTTTTT	CASSLREQNTGELFF
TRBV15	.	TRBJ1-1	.	TGTGCCACCAGCAGAGTCAGGTGGAACACTGAAGCTTTCTTT	CATSRVRWNTEAFF
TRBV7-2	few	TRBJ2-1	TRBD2	TGTGCCAGCAGCTCGACTAGCGGGGGATACAATGAGCAGTTCTTC	CASSSTSGGYNEQFF
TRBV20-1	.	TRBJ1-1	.	TGCAGTGCTAGGTCTGGTCAGTCTGGGGCTGAAGCTTTCTTT	CSARSGQSGAEAFF
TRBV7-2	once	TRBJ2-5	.	TGTGCCAGCAGCCATAGGGCGGAGACCCAGTACTTC	CASSHRAETQYF
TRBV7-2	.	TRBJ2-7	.	TGTGCCAGCAGCTCGGAAAGAAGGGACGAGCAGTACTTC	CASSSERRDEQYF
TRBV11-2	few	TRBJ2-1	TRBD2	TGTGCCAGCAGCTCCTTAAAGCGGGGCTCCGGGGATGAGCAGTTCTTC	CASSSLKRGSGDEQFF
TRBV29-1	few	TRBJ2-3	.	TGCAGCGTTGTACCCAGAGACACAGATACGCAGTATTTT	CSVVPRDTDTQYF
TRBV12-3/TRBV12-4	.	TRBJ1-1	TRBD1	TGTGCCAGCAGGGACAGGGGAAACGGTGAAGCTTTCTTT	CASRDRGNGEAFF
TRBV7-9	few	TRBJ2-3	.	TGTGCCAGCAGCCCCCGAGGTGGAGGGCACAGCACAGATACGCAGTATTTT	CASSPRGGGHSTDTQYF
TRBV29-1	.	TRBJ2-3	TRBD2	TGCAGCGTTGAAGGGCTAGCGGGGATCAGCACAGATACGCAGTATTTT	CSVEGLAGISTDTQYF
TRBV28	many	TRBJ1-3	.	TGTGCCAGCAGTGTTCACGGTCCGGGACATGATTTT	CASSVHGPGHDF
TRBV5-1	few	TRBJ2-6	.	TGCGCCAGCAGCTTTGGCTCGGGGGCCAACGTCCTGACTTTC	CASSFGSGANVLTF
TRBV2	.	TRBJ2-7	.	TGTGCCAGCGCTGCGGCGGGATCCGCCTACGAGCAGTACTTC	CASAAAGSAYEQYF
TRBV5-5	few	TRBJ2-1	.	TGTGCCAGCAGCTTTACAGGACTCGCTAATGAGCAGTTCTTC	CASSFTGLANEQFF
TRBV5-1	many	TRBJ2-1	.	TGCGCCAGCAGCTTGGATGGCGGTTCCTACAATGAGCAGTTCTTC	CASSLDGGSYNEQFF
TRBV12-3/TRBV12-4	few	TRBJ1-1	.	TGTGCCAGCAGTTTAGGGGGGATCACTGAAGCTTTCTTT	CASSLGGITEAFF
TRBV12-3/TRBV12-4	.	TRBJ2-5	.	TGTGCCAGCAGTTTAGCGGGGGGGCCGGAGACCCAGTACTTC	CASSLAGGPETQYF
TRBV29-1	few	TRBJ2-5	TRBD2	TGCAGCGTTGAAGATCACCCTAGCGGGGGAGCTGAGACCCAGTACTTC	CSVEDHPSGGAETQYF
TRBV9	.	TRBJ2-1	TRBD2	TGTGCCAGCAGCCCCGGGACTATGAATGAGCAGTTCTTC	CASSPGTMNEQFF
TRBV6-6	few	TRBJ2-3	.	TGTGCCAGCAGAGCCGAGGGCACAGATACGCAGTATTTT	CASRAEGTDTQYF
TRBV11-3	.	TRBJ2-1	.	TGTGCCAGCAGCTTAGGTCGGGTTTCCTACAATGAGCAGTTCTTC	CASSLGRVSYNEQFF
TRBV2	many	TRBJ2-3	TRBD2	TGTGCCAGCAGCCCTAGCGGGGTTGGAGATACGCAGTATTTT	CASSPSGVGDTQYF
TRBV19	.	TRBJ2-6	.	TGTGCCAGTAGTATCCCTTATCCTGGGGCCAACGTCCTGACTTTC	CASSIPYPGANVLTF
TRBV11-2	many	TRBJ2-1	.	TGTGCCAGCAGCTTACTAGCCGGCCAATACAATGAGCAGTTCTTC	CASSLLAGQYNEQFF
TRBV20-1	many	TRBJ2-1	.	TGCAGTGCTAGGGGCTCCAGCTCCTACAATGAGCAGTTCTTC	CSARGSSSYNEQFF
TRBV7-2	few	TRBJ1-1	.	TGTGCCAGCAGCCCATCGACAGGACCGACTGAAGCTTTCTTT	CASSPSTGPTEAFF
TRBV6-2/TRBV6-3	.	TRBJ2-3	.	TGTGCCAGCACAAGATACACGGGGAACGCAGATACGCAGTATTTT	CASTRYTGNADTQYF
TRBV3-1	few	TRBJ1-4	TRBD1	TGTGCCAGCAGCCAAGATCGGCGCCAGGGGGACGGAAAACTGTTTTTT	CASSQDRRQGDGKLFF